The source of this T cell receptor beta chain is a study of cytomegalovirus exposure and HLA in healthy donors. In the study overall: The use of the same platform for the 110 or so validation repertoires and the 550 to 850 first-cohort repertoires was reported by a later analysis. Study results and caveats: A later analysis found first-cohort TCR clusters tended to co-occur in the roughly 120 validation repertoires. Usually a TCR sequence was rare, but some public TCRs were found in many donors. The study designated over 150 TCR beta chains cytomegalovirus-associated.

Here immunoSEQ multiplex PCR was the method, and the copy in TCRdb shows in-frame clones only, minus some. The sample has about 220,000 clones, around 88% seen once. J gave up 2 bases and V 3 bases, and 8 bases lay outside the gene matches. Germline V gene sequence: CDR1 SGHNT, CDR2 YYREEE (reference sequence). This CDR3 comprises 18 residues. Concerning this clone: Antigen specificity is unknown.

This clonotype originated in a young woman in good health and CMV-seronegative. The chain couples TRBV5-4 to TRBJ2-3; 14 bases align to TRBD2. Sequencing was performed on PBMCs. The CDR3, as DNA: TGTGCCAGCAGCTCGTCGTTGGGACTAGCGGGGGACACAGATACGCAGTATTTT. Residues: CASSSSLGLAGDTDTQYF.